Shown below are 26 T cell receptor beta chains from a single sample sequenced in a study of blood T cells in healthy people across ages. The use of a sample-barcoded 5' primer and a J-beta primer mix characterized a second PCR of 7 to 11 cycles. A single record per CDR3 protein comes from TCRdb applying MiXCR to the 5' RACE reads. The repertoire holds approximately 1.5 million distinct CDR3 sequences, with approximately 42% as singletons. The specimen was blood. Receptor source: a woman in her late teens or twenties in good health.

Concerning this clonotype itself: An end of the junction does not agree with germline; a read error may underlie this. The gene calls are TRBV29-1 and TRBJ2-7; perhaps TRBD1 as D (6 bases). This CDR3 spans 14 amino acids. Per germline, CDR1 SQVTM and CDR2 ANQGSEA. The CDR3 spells CSVEDRQVSYEQYF. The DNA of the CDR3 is TGCAGCGTCGAAGATCGACAGGTCTCCTACGAGCAGTACTTC.

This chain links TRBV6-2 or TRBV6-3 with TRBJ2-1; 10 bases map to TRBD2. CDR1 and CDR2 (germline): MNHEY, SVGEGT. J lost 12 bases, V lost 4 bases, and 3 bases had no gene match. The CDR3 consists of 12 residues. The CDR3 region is CASSSGLAVQFF. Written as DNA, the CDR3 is TGTGCCAGCAGTTCTGGACTAGCGGTGCAGTTCTTC.

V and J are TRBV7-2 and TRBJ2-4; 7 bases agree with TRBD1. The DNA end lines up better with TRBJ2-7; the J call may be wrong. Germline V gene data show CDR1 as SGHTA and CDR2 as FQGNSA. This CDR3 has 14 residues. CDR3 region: CASSMRTGAYEQYF. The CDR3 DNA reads TGTGCCAGCAGCATGAGGACAGGCGCCTACGAGCAGTACTTC.

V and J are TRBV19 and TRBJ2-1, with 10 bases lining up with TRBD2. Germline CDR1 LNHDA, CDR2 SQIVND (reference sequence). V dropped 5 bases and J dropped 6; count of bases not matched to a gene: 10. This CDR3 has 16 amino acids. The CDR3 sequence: CASSPSGTSDINEQFF. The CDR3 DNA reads TGTGCCAGTAGTCCGTCCGGGACTAGCGATATCAATGAGCAGTTCTTC.

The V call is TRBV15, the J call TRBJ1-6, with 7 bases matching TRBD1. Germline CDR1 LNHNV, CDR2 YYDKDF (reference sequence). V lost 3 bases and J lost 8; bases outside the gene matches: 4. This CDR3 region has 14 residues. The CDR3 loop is CATSSRTGDSPLHF. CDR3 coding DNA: TGTGCCACCAGCAGTAGGACAGGCGATTCACCCCTCCACTTT.

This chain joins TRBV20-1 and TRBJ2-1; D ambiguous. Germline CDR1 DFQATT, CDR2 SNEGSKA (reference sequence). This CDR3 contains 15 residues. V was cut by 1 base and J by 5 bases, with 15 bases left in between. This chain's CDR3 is CSARGVVGRDNEQFF. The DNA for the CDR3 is TGCAGTGCTAGAGGAGTAGTGGGAAGGGACAATGAGCAGTTCTTC.

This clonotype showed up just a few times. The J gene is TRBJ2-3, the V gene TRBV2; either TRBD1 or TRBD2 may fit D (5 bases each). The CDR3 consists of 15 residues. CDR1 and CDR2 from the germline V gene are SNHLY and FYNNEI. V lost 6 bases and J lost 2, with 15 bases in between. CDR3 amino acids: CASRGTTFFTDTQYF. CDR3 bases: TGTGCCAGCAGGGGGACCACCTTTTTCACAGATACGCAGTATTTT.

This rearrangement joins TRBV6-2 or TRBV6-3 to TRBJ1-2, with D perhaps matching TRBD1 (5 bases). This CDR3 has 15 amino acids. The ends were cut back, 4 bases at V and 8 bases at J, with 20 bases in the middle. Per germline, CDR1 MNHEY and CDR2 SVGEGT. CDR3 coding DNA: TGTGCCAGCAGTTCCACTTCTGGGACGTCGGAAGGCTACACCTTC. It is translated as CASSSTSGTSEGYTF.

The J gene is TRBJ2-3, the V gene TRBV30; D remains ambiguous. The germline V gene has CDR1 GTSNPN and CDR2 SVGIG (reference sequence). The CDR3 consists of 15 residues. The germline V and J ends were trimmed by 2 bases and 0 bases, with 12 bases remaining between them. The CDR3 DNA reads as TGTGCCTGGAGTAATCTGGAACCTAGCACAGATACGCAGTATTTT. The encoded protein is CAWSNLEPSTDTQYF.

Written as DNA, the CDR3 is TGCGCCAGCAGCTTGGACGGGGACGGTCGGAATCAGCCCCAGCATTTT. Amino acid sequence: CASSLDGDGRNQPQHF. The V call is TRBV5-1, the J call TRBJ1-5; D is possibly TRBD1 (5 bases). The CDR3 sequence is 16 residues long. V gave up 0 bases and J gave up 4 bases, with 14 bases separating them. From germline, CDR1 is SGHRS and CDR2 YFSETQ. The full variable domain, in which reference TRBV5-1 and TRBJ1-5 provide the parts outside the CDR3, is KAGVTQTPRYLIKTRGQQVTLSCSPISGHRSVSWYQQTPGQGLQFLFEYFSETQRNKGNFPGRFSGRQFSNSRSEMNVSTLELGDSALYLCASSLDGDGRNQPQHFGDGTRLSIL.

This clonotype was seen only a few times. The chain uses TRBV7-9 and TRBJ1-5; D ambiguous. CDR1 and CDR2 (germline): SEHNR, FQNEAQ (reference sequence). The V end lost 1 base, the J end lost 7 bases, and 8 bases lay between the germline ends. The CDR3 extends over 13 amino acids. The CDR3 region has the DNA TGTGCCAGCAGCTTAGGGATTGGCCAGCCCCAGCATTTT. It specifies CASSLGIGQPQHF.

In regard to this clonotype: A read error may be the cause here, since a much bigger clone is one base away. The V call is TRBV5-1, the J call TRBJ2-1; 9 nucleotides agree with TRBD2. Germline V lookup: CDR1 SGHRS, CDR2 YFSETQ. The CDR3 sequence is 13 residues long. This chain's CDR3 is CASSTLAGNVQFF. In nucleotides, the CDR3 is TGCGCCAGCAGCACTCTAGCGGGAAATGTGCAGTTCTTC.

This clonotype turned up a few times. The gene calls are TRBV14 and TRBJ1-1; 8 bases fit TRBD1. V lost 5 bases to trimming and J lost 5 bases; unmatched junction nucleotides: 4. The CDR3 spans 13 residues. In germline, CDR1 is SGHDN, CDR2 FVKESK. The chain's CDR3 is CASSMDRVTEAFF. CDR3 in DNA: TGTGCCAGCAGCATGGACAGGGTTACTGAAGCTTTCTTT. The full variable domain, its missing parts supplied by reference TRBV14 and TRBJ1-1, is EAGVTQFPSHSVIEKGQTVTLRCDPISGHDNLYWYRRVMGKEIKFLLHFVKESKQDESGMPNNRFLAERTGGTYSTLKVQPAELEDSGVYFCASSMDRVTEAFFGQGTRLTVV.

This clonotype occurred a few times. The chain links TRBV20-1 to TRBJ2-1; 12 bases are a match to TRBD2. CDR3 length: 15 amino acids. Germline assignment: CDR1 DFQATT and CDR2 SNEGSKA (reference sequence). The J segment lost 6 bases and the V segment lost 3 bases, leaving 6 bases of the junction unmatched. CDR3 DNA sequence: TGCAGTGCTAGTGCTAGCGGGAGGGCCAGCAATGAGCAGTTCTTC. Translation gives CSASASGRASNEQFF.

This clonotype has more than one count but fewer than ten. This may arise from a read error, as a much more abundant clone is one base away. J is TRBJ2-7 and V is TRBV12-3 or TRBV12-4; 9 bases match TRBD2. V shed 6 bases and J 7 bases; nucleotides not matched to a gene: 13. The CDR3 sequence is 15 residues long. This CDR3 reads CASSRSGGRYNEQYF. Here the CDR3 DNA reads TGTGCCAGCAGCCGGAGCGGGGGGCGCTACAATGAGCAGTACTTC.

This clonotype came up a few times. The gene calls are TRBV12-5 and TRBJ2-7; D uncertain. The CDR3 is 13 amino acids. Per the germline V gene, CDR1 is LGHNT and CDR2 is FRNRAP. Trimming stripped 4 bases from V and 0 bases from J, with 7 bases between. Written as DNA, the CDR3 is TGTGCTAGTGGTTCTGGCGTCTCCTACGAGCAGTACTTC. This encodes CASGSGVSYEQYF.

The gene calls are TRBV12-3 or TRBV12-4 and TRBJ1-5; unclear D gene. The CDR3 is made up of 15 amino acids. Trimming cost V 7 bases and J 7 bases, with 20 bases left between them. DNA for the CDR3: TGTGCCAGCACCCATTCGAGGGATCCGAGACAGCCCCAGCATTTT. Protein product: CASTHSRDPRQPQHF.

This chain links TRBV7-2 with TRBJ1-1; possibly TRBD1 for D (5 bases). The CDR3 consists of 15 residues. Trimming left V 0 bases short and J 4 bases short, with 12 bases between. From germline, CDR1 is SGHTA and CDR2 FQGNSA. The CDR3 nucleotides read TGTGCCAGCAGCTTAGCGTGGGGGGTTTCCACTGAAGCTTTCTTT. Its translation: CASSLAWGVSTEAFF. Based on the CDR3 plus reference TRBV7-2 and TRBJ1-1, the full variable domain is GAGVSQSPSNKVTEKGKDVELRCDPISGHTALYWYRQSLGQGLEFLIYFQGNSAPDKSGLPSDRFSAERTGGSVSTLTIQRTQQEDSAVYLCASSLAWGVSTEAFFGQGTRLTVV.

In DNA form, the CDR3 reads TGTGCCAGCAGCCTCCTCGGGAGGGTCAATGAGCAGTTCTTC. Residues: CASSLLGRVNEQFF. The V call is TRBV3-1, the J call TRBJ2-1, with 8 bases identical to TRBD2. V shed 4 bases, J shed 6 bases, and the junction held 5 bases outside the gene matches. The germline CDR1 and CDR2 sequences are LGHDT and YNNKEL (reference sequence). The length of the CDR3 is 14 residues.

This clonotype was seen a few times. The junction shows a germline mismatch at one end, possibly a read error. The CDR3 nucleotides read TGCAGTGCTCGAGAGACAGGGAGTGTTTGGGGCTACACCTTC. Protein: CSARETGSVWGYTF. The V call is TRBV20-1, the J call TRBJ1-2, with 7 bases identical to TRBD1. This CDR3 has 14 amino acids. The V gene's germline CDR1 is DFQATT and CDR2 SNEGSKA (reference sequence).

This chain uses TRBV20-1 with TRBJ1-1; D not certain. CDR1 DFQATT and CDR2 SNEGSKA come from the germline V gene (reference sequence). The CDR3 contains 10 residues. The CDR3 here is CSAVGAEAFF. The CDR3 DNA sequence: TGCAGCGCCGTGGGAGCTGAAGCTTTCTTT.

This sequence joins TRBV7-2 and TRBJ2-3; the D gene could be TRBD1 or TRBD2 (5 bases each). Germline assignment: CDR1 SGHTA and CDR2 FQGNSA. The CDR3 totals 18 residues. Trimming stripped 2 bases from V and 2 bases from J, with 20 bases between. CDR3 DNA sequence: TGTGCCAGCAGCTTATGGGGGTTAGGGACGGGAAACACAGATACGCAGTATTTT. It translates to CASSLWGLGTGNTDTQYF.

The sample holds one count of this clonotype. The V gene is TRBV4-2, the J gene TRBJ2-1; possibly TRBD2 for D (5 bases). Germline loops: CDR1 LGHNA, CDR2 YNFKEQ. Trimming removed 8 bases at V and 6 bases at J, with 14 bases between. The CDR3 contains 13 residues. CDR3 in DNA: TGTGCCAGCGGACTCTCTGCCCTCAATGAGCAGTTCTTC. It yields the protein CASGLSALNEQFF.

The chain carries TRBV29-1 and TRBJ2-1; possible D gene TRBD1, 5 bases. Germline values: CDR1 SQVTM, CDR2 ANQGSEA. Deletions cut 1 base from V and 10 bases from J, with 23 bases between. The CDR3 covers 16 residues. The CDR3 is CSVEVIATDTSYEQFF. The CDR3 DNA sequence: TGCAGCGTTGAAGTAATCGCGACGGACACCTCCTACGAGCAGTTCTTC.

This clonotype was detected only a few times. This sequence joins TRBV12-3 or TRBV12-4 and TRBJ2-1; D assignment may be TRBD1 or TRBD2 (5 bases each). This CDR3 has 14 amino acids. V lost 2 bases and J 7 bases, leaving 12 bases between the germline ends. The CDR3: CASSLPLGVNEQFF. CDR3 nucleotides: TGTGCCAGCAGTTTACCCCTGGGGGTGAATGAGCAGTTCTTC.

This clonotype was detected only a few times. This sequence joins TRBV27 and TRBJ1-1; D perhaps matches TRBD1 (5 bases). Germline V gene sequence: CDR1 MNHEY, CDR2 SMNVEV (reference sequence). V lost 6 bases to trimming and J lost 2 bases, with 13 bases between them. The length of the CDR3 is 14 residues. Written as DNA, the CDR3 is TGTGCCAGCAGGCGGGACGGGGTCAACACTGAAGCTTTCTTT. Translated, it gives CASRRDGVNTEAFF.